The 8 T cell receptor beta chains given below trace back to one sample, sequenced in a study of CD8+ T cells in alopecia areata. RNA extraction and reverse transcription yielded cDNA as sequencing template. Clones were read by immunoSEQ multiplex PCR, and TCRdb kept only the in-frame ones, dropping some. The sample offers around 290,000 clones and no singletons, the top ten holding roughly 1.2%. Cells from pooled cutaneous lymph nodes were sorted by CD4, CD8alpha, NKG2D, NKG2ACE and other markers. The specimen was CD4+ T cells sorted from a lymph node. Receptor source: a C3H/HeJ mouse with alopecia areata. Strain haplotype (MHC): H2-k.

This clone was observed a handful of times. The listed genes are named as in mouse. Incomplete CDR3 DNA: TGTGCCAGCAGCAGGGGGAATTCCTATAATTCGCCC. It is translated as CASSRGNSYNSP. The complete CDR3 sequence is CASSRGNSYNSPLYF. The J gene is TRBJ1-6, the V gene TRBV13-3; 7 bases match TRBD1. The read ends 3 residues early relative to the CDR3; the germline J gene fills the gap. TRBJ1-6 is treated as an ORF (open reading frame) with a function not yet certain. The CDR3 covers 15 residues. CDR1 and CDR2 (germline): NNHDY, SYVADS. V shed 5 bases and J 0 bases; nucleotides not matched to a gene: 2.

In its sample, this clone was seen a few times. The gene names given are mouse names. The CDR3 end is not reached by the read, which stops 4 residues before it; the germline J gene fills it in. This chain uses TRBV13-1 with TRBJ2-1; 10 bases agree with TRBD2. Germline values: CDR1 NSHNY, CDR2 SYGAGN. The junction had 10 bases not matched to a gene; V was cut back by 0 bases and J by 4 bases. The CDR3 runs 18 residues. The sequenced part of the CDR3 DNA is TGTGCCAGCAGTGATGAAAAGACTGGGGGGCGCCTATATGCT. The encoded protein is CASSDEKTGGRLYA. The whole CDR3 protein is CASSDEKTGGRLYAEQFF.

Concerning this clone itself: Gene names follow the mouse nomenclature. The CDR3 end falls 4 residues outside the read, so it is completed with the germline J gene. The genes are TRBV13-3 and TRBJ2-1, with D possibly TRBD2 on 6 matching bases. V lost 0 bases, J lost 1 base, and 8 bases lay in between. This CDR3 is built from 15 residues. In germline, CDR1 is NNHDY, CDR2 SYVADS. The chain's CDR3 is CASSDALGNYAEQFF. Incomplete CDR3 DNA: TGTGCCAGCAGTGATGCCCTGGGGAACTATGCT.

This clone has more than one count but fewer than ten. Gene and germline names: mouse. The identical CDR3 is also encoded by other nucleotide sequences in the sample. The part of the CDR3 DNA that was read is TGTGCCAGCAGCCAAGCA. This translates into CASSQA. The whole CDR3 reads CASSQAEVFF. This chain uses TRBV5 with TRBJ1-1; D is unclear. The read gets to within 4 residues of the CDR3 end, and the germline J gene fills in the rest. The germline V gene encodes CDR1 LGHNA and CDR2 YNLKQL (reference sequence). CDR3 size: 10 residues.

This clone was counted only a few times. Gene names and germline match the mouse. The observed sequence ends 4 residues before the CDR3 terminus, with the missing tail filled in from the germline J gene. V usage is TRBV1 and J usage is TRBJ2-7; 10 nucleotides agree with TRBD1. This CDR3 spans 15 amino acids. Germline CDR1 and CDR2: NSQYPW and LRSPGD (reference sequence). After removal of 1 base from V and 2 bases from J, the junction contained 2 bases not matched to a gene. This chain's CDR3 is CTCSAAGTGAYEQYF. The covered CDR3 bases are TGCACCTGCAGTGCAGCCGGGACAGGGGCCTAT.

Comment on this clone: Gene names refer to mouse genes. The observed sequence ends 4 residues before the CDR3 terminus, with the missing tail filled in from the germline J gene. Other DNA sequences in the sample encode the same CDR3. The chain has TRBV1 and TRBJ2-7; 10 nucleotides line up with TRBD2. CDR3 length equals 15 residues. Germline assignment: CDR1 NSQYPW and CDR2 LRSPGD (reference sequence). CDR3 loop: CTCSADLGGRDEQYF. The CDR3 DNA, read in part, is TGCACCTGCAGTGCAGATCTGGGGGGGCGCGAT.

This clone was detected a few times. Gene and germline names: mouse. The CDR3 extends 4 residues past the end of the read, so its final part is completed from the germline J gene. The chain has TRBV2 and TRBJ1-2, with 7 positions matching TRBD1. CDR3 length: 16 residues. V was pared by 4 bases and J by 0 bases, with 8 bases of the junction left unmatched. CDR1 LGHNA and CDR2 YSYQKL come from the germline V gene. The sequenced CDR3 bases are TGTGCCAGCAGCCCCATCCCCGGGACAGCAAACTCC. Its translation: CASSPIPGTANS. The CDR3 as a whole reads CASSPIPGTANSDYTF.

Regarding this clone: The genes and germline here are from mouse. The CDR3 bases that were read are TGTGCCAGCAGCCAAGATAGCAGTAGCTCCTAT. The encoded protein is CASSQDSSSSY. In full, the CDR3 is CASSQDSSSSYEQYF. The chain couples TRBV5 to TRBJ2-7; no firm D call. The CDR3 extends 4 residues past the end of the read, so its final part is completed from the germline J gene. The CDR3 is 15 amino acids. V was cut by 0 bases and J by 0 bases, with 9 bases left in between. Germline assignment: CDR1 LGHNA and CDR2 YNLKQL (reference sequence).